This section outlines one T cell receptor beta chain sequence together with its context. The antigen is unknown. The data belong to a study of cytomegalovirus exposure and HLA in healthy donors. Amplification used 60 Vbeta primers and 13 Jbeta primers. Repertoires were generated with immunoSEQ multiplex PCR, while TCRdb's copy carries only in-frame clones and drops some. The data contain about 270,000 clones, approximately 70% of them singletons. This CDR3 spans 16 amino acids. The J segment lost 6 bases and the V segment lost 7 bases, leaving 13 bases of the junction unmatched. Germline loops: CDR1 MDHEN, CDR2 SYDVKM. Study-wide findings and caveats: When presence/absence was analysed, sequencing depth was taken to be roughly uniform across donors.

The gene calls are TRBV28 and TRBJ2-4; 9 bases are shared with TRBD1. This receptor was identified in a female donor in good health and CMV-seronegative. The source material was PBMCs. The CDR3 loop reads CASTGQGFPGGNIQYF. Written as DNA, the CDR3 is TGTGCCAGCACAGGACAGGGGTTTCCCGGGGGAAACATTCAGTACTTC.